This is a list of T cell receptor beta chains from one sample in a study of blood T cell repertoires in COVID-19. Clones were sequenced by immunoSEQ multiplex PCR, and TCRdb holds only the in-frame ones, with some missing. Of around 300,000 clones in the sample, under 90% were seen once. The source material was peripheral blood. These receptors all stem from a woman aged 45 to 65 who had recovered from COVID-19. The CDR3 runs from the conserved cysteine through the conserved F or W. D genes are given only for firm matches. Expanded clones get a size class; other rows say once, few or many, or leave the size out.

>-|TRBJ2-3|TRBV10-3|-
TGTGCCATCAGGGACGGGACTTACGACGGGTATACGCAGTATTTT
CAIRDGTYDGYTQYF
>few|TRBJ2-2|TRBV27|-
TGTGCCAGCAGCTACCAACTCAACACCGGGGAGCTGTTTTTT
CASSYQLNTGELFF
>-|TRBJ2-7|TRBV12-3/TRBV12-4|-
TGTGCCAGCAGTTTTTCAGAGGCCGGCGAGCAGTACTTC
CASSFSEAGEQYF
>-|TRBJ2-2|TRBV10-3|TRBD2
TGTGCCATCAGTGGAGGCTTGGCTAGCGGGAGTGGGTTAGCCGGGGAGCTGTTTTTT
CAISGGLASGSGLAGELFF
>once|TRBJ1-4|TRBV6-5|-
TGTGCCAGCACCCAAGGGGGTACTAATGAAAAACTGTTTTTT
CASTQGGTNEKLFF
>-|TRBJ1-5|TRBV2|-
TGTGCCAGCACCGAGTCCTCCGGGAATCAGCCCCAGCATTTT
CASTESSGNQPQHF
>-|TRBJ2-2|TRBV10-2|-
TGCGCCAGCAGTGATTTCAGAGGCTCCGGGGAGCTGTTTTTT
CASSDFRGSGELFF
>-|TRBJ2-1|TRBV19|-
TGTGCCAGCCGGACTCCAGACTTACAAAATCCGGTGTGTCACGATGAGCAGTTCTTC
CASRTPDLQNPVCHDEQFF
>-|TRBJ1-4|TRBV28|-
TGTGCCAGCAGTTTTCCCACCCGGCGGAAGACAGCAACTAATGAAAAACTGTTTTTT
CASSFPTRRKTATNEKLFF
>-|TRBJ1-4|TRBV19|TRBD1
TGTGCCAGTAGTATCTGGACAGGCATCTCTGAAAAACTGTTTTTT
CASSIWTGISEKLFF
>-|TRBJ1-2|TRBV3-1/TRBV3-2|-
TGTGCCAGCAGCACAAATACAGGCAACTATGGCTACACCTTC
CASSTNTGNYGYTF
>-|TRBJ2-5|TRBV29-1|-
TGCAGCGTAGTAGGAGAAAACCAAGAGACCCAGTACTTC
CSVVGENQETQYF
>few|TRBJ2-2|TRBV24-1|TRBD1
TGTGCCACCAGTGCCCGGGACAGGGTAGGTTTGGACACCGGGGAGCTGTTTTTT
CATSARDRVGLDTGELFF
>few|TRBJ2-3|TRBV3-1/TRBV3-2|TRBD2
TGTGCCAGCAGCCCCCGGTCTATGGGGGGGAGCACAGATACGCAGTATTTT
CASSPRSMGGSTDTQYF
>-|TRBJ2-2|TRBV3-1/TRBV3-2|TRBD2
TGTGCCAGCACCAGACTAGCGGGAACCGGGGAGCTGTTTTTT
CASTRLAGTGELFF
>-|TRBJ1-1|TRBV5-4|TRBD1
TGTGCCAGCAGTCGGGACAGGGGCACTGAAGCTTTCTTT
CASSRDRGTEAFF
>-|TRBJ2-7|TRBV9|TRBD1
TGTGCCAGCAGCGCACCGGGACAGGGTCTTTACGTTGAATACGAGCAGTACTTC
CASSAPGQGLYVEYEQYF
>-|TRBJ1-1|TRBV18|-
TGTGCCAGCTCCTTCGAGAAAGAAGCTTTCTTT
CASSFEKEAFF